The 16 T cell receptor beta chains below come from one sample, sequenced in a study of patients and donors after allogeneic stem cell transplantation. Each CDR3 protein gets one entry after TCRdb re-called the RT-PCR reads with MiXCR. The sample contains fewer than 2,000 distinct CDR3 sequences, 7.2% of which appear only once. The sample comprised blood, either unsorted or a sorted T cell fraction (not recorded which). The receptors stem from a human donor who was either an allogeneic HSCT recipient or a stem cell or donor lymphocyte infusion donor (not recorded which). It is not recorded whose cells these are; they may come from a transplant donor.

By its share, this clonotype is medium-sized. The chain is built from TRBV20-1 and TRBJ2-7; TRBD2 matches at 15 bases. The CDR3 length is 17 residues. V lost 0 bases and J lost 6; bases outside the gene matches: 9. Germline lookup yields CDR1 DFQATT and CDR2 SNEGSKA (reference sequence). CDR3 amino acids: CSAREGLAGGLYSEQYF. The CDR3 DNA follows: TGCAGTGCTAGAGAGGGACTAGCGGGAGGTCTCTATAGCGAGCAGTACTTC.

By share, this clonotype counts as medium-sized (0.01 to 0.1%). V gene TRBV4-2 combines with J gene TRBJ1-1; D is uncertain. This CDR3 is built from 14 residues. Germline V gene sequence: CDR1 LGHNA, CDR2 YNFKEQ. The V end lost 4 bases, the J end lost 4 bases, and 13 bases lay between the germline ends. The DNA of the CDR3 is TGTGCCAGCAGCCTCGATGCGGAGGGCACTGAAGCTTTCTTT. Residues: CASSLDAEGTEAFF.

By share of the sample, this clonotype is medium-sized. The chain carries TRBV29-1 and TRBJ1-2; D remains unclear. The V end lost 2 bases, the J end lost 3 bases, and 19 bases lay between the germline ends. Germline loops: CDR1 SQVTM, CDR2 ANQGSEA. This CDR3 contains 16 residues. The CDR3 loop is CSVENPGLGNYYGYTF. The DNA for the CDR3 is TGCAGCGTTGAAAACCCTGGTCTAGGAAACTACTATGGCTACACCTTC.

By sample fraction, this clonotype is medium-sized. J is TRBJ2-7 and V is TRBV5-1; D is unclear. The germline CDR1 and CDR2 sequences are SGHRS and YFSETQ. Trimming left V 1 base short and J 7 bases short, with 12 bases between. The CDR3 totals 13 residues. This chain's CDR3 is CASSLPDSQEQYF. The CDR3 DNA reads TGCGCCAGCAGCTTGCCCGACTCTCAAGAGCAGTACTTC.

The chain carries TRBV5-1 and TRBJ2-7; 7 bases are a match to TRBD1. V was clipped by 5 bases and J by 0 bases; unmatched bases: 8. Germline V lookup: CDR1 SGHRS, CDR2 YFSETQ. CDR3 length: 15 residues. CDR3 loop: CASRYARDSSYEQYF. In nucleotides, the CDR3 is TGCGCCAGCAGATACGCCCGGGACAGCTCCTACGAGCAGTACTTC.

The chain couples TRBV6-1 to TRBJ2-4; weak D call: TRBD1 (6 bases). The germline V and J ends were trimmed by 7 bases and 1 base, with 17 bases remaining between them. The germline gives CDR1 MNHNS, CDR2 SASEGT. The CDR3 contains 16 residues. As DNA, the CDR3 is TGTGCCAGCACCCTACAGGGTCGGATCGCCAAAAACATTCAGTACTTC. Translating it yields CASTLQGRIAKNIQYF.

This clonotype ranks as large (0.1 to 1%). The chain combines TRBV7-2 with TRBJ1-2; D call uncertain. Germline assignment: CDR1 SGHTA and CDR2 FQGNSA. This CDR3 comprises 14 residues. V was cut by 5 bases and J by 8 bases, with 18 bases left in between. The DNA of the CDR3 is TGTGCCAGCAGCCTCGGCGGAAGGCGAGGAGGCTACACCTTC. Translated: CASSLGGRRGGYTF.

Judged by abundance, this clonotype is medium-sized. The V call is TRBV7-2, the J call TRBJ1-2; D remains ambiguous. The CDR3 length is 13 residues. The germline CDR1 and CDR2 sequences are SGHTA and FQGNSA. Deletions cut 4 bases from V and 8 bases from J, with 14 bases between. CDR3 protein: CASSSPSGRGYTF. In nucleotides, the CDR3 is TGTGCCAGCAGCTCACCCAGCGGGCGAGGCTACACCTTC. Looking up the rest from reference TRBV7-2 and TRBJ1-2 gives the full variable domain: GAGVSQSPSNKVTEKGKDVELRCDPISGHTALYWYRQSLGQGLEFLIYFQGNSAPDKSGLPSDRFSAERTGGSVSTLTIQRTQQEDSAVYLCASSSPSGRGYTFGSGTRLTVV.

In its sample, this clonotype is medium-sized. The CDR3 loop reads CASSLAKGQQFF. CDR3 nucleotide sequence: TGTGCCAGCAGCTTAGCTAAGGGCCAGCAGTTCTTC. The chain has TRBV7-2 and TRBJ2-1; no definite D call. The V gene's germline CDR1 is SGHTA and CDR2 FQGNSA. This CDR3 is 12 amino acids long. V was cut by 0 bases and J by 11 bases, with 8 bases left in between.

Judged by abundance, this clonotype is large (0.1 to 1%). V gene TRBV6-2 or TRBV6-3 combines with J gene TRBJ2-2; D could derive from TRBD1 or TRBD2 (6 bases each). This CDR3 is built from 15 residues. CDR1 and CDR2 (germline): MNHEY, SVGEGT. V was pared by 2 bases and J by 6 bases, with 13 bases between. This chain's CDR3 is CASSYRGAVAGELFF. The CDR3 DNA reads TGTGCCAGCAGTTACAGGGGGGCCGTCGCCGGGGAGCTGTTTTTT.

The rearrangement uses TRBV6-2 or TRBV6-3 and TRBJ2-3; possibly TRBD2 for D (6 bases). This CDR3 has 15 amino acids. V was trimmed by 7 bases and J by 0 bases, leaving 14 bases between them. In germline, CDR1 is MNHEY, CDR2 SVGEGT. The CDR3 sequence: CASTLGTESTDTQYF. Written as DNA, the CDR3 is TGTGCCAGCACCCTGGGGACTGAAAGCACAGATACGCAGTATTTT.

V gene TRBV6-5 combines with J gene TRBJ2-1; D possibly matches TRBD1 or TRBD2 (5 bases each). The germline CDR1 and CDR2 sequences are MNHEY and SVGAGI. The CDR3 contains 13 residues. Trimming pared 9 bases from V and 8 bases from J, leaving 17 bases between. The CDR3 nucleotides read TGTGCCAGGAGTCCCGCAGGGAGCCATGAGCAGTTCTTC. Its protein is CARSPAGSHEQFF.

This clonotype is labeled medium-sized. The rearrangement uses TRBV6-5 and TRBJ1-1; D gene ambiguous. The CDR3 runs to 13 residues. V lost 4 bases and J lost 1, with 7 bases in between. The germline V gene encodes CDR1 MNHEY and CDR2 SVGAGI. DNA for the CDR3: TGTGCCAGCAGTTGGACTGCGAACACTGAAGCTTTCTTT. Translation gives CASSWTANTEAFF.

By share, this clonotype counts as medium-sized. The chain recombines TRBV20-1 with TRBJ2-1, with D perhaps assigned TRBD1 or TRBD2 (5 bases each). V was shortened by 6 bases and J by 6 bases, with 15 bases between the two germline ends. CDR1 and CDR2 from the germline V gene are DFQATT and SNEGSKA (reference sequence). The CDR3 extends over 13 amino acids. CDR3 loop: CSANALGVNEQFF. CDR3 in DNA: TGCAGTGCAAACGCACTGGGGGTCAATGAGCAGTTCTTC.

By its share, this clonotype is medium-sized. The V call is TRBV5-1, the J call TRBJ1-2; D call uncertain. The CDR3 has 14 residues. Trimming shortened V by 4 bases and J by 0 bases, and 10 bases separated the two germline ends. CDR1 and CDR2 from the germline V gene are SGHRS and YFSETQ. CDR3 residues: CASSPDGANYGYTF. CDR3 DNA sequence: TGCGCCAGCAGCCCGGACGGCGCTAACTATGGCTACACCTTC.

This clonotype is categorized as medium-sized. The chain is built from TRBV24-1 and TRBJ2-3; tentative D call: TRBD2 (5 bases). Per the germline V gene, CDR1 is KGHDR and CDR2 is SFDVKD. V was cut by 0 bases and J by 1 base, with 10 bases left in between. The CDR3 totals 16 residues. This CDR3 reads CATSDLRFGGTDTQYF. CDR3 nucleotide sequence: TGTGCCACCAGTGATTTGAGATTCGGGGGCACAGATACGCAGTATTTT.